One and the same sample provided the 32 T cell receptor beta chains below, sequenced in a study of T cell repertoires in cytomegalovirus infection (dated 2019 in TCRdb). The treatment or condition label, as the study defines it: in vitro stimulation with specific CMV peptide epitopes to enrich CMV-specific T cells. Their target antigens are unknown. The instrument was an Illumina HiSeq 1500. The public sequencing data were trimmed at Q25 with fastp and processed into clonotypes with MiXCR by TCRdb, which kept only in-frame beta chains. Rows with a matching CDR3 protein are joined into one entry that keeps the most common DNA and genes. The sample table records around 900,000 distinct CDR3 sequences; 31% of these occur just once. 11% to 15% of the sample lies in the top ten. This material consisted of cultured CD8+ T cells from PBMCs, taken from culture after CMV antigen stimulation. The receptors were gathered from a human donor in good health (CMV status not recorded). Some clones in this sample may be carry-over from other donors' samples.

This clonotype has a handful of counts. The V gene is TRBV6-5, the J gene TRBJ1-6; D is unresolved. The CDR3 consists of 14 residues. V was clipped by 8 bases and J by 1 base, with 9 bases between them. CDR1 is MNHEY, CDR2 SVGAGI, per germline. CDR3 DNA sequence: TGTGCCAGCTCCACGGAATCCTATAATTCACCCCTCCACTTT. This codes for CASSTESYNSPLHF.

The V gene is TRBV7-9, the J gene TRBJ2-1; D is possibly TRBD2 (6 bases). Germline V gene sequence: CDR1 SEHNR, CDR2 FQNEAQ (reference sequence). V was trimmed by 4 bases and J by 5 bases, leaving 12 bases between them. The CDR3 has 14 residues. The CDR3 DNA sequence: TGTGCCAGCAGCTCCACCGGAGGGGACAATGAGCAGTTCTTC. Encoded protein: CASSSTGGDNEQFF.

Concerning this clonotype itself: Relative to the germline gene, one junction end is altered; a read error may explain this. This chain connects TRBV19 to TRBJ2-1, with 10 bases matching TRBD2. The CDR3 sequence is 14 residues long. Germline V CDR1 and CDR2: LNHDA, SQIVND (reference sequence). In nucleotides, the CDR3 is TGTGCCAGTGCTATTAGCGGGGGGTACAATGAGCAGTTCTTT. It specifies CASAISGGYNEQFF.

This clonotype was seen repeatedly, ten times or more. The chain has TRBV7-8 and TRBJ2-3; D is perhaps TRBD1 (7 bases). The CDR3 length is 16 residues. The germline V and J ends were trimmed by 1 base and 3 bases, with 14 bases remaining between them. CDR1 SGHVS and CDR2 FQNEAQ come from the germline V gene. The CDR3 region is CASSLEWRGLTDTQYF. Written as DNA, the CDR3 is TGTGCCAGCAGCTTAGAGTGGAGGGGGCTAACAGATACGCAGTATTTT.

This clonotype was seen only a few times. The rearrangement uses TRBV20-1 and TRBJ1-3; the D is unclear. The V end was cut by 0 bases, the J end by 2 bases, with 8 bases between. CDR3 length equals 14 residues. CDR1 is DFQATT and CDR2 is SNEGSKA in the germline V gene (reference sequence). The CDR3 sequence is CSARDRGAGNTIYF. The CDR3 bases are TGCAGTGCTAGAGACCGGGGTGCTGGAAACACCATATATTTT.

This clonotype was recorded a few times. The chain links TRBV19 to TRBJ1-5; D is possibly TRBD1 (5 bases). This CDR3 has 14 amino acids. The V gene lost 3 bases and the J gene lost 3 bases, with 9 bases spanning the gap. Germline V gene data show CDR1 as LNHDA and CDR2 as SQIVND (reference sequence). CDR3 loop: CASSISGPNQPQHF. CDR3 DNA: TGTGCCAGTAGTATTTCAGGGCCCAATCAGCCCCAGCATTTT.

This clonotype was counted a few times. The genes are TRBV5-4 and TRBJ2-4, with 8 nucleotides matching TRBD2. The germline V gene has CDR1 SGHNT and CDR2 YYREEE (reference sequence). V shed 4 bases, J shed 5 bases, and the junction held 5 bases outside the gene matches. The length of the CDR3 is 14 residues. The CDR3 loop is CASSASGGENIQYF. CDR3 coding DNA: TGTGCCAGCAGCGCTTCGGGGGGGGAAAACATTCAGTACTTC. Together with reference TRBV5-4 and TRBJ2-4, the CDR3 gives the full variable domain: ETGVTQSPTHLIKTRGQQVTLRCSSQSGHNTVSWYQQALGQGPQFIFQYYREEENGRGNFPPRFSGLQFPNYSSELNVNALELDDSALYLCASSASGGENIQYFGAGTRLSVL.

In this sample, this clonotype turned up many times. The chain links TRBV7-9 to TRBJ1-2, with 10 bases identical to TRBD1. The CDR3 spans 15 residues. Per the germline V gene, CDR1 is SEHNR and CDR2 is FQNEAQ (reference sequence). The trim removed 5 bases at V and 5 bases at J, leaving 8 bases unmatched. CDR3 bases: TGTGCCAGCAGCCAGCAGGACAGGGGGAAGTATGGCTACACCTTC. As protein: CASSQQDRGKYGYTF.

The CDR3 spells CASSRRDRGYAGELFF. CDR3 coding DNA: TGTGCCAGCAGCCGCCGGGACAGGGGATATGCCGGGGAGCTGTTTTTT. The chain combines TRBV12-3 or TRBV12-4 with TRBJ2-2; 10 bases align to TRBD1. The ends lost 6 bases at V and 6 bases at J; junction bases unmatched: 10. There are 16 residues in the CDR3.

J is TRBJ1-2 and V is TRBV12-3 or TRBV12-4; tentatively, D is TRBD1 (5 bases). The CDR3 sequence is 14 residues long. The V end lost 6 bases, the J end lost 3 bases, and 14 bases lay between the germline ends. The CDR3 DNA sequence: TGTGCCAGCAGCTCAGACGGGACGGACTATGGCTACACCTTC. This sequence encodes CASSSDGTDYGYTF.

The chain links TRBV5-6 to TRBJ2-7, with D perhaps TRBD2 (6 bases). The length of the CDR3 is 13 residues. Germline CDR1 reads SGHDT; CDR2 reads YYEEEE. CDR3 region: CVSSHGTSYEQYV. CDR3 sequence (DNA): TGTGTCAGCAGCCACGGGACTTCCTACGAGCAGTACGTC.

A remark on this clonotype: This CDR3 is missing its conserved last phenylalanine or tryptophan, likely due to a read error. The CDR3 spells CASSFQTSSYNEQFS. CDR3 coding DNA: TGTGCCAGCAGTTTTCAGACGAGCTCCTACAATGAGCAGTTCTCC. The V and J genes are TRBV12-3 or TRBV12-4 and TRBJ2-1; D remains unclear. Trimming cost V 3 bases and J 0 bases, with 9 bases left between them. CDR3 length: 15 amino acids.

For the CDR3, the DNA is TGTTCCAGCAGCTTGGGGACTAGCGGGGGGGGGAGCGAGCAGTACGTC. Encoded protein: CSSSLGTSGGGSEQYV. The chain links TRBV7-6 to TRBJ2-7, with TRBD2 matching over 16 bases. This CDR3 has 16 amino acids. Germline-derived CDR1 and CDR2 are SGHVS and FNYEAQ.

This clonotype has a handful of counts. The chain combines TRBV2 with TRBJ1-2, with D unresolved. There are 15 residues in the CDR3. Germline V gene sequence: CDR1 SNHLY, CDR2 FYNNEI. V lost 6 bases and J lost 1, with 15 bases in between. CDR3 sequence reads: CASSPDRYLNYGYTF. The CDR3 nucleotides are TGTGCCAGCAGCCCCGACCGCTACCTTAACTATGGCTACACCTTC. Together with reference TRBV2 and TRBJ1-2, the CDR3 gives the full variable domain: EPEVTQTPSHQVTQMGQEVILRCVPISNHLYFYWYRQILGQKVEFLVSFYNNEISEKSEIFDDQFSVERPDGSNFTLKIRSTKLEDSAMYFCASSPDRYLNYGYTFGSGTRLTVV.

This clonotype was seen a few times. V is TRBV7-9 and J is TRBJ1-5, with 7 bases fitting TRBD1. The length of the CDR3 is 16 residues. Looked up from germline, CDR1 is SEHNR and CDR2 is FQNEAQ (reference sequence). Unmatched junction bases numbered 10, after V lost 5 bases and J lost 3 bases. The CDR3 reads CASSPGGGGYNQPQHF. As DNA, the CDR3 is TGTGCCAGCAGCCCAGGGGGTGGGGGTTACAATCAGCCCCAGCATTTT.

The CDR3 region has the DNA TGTGCCAGCAGCGCCCCGACTACAGGAGAGCAGTTCTTC. Translated, it gives CASSAPTTGEQFF. This chain uses TRBV9 with TRBJ2-1; either TRBD1 or TRBD2 may fit D (5 bases each). V lost 3 bases and J 10 bases, leaving 14 bases between the germline ends. Looked up from germline, CDR1 is SGDLS and CDR2 is YYNGEE. The CDR3 has 13 amino acids.

This clonotype appeared a few times. The chain links TRBV6-1 to TRBJ2-7; D might be TRBD1 (5 bases). CDR1 and CDR2 (germline): MNHNS, SASEGT. Trimming shortened V by 0 bases and J by 3 bases, and 18 bases separated the two germline ends. The CDR3 has 17 residues. CDR3 sequence (DNA): TGTGCCAGCAGTGAAGCCCCCTTGGCAGGGTACGACTACGAGCAGTACTTC. It yields the protein CASSEAPLAGYDYEQYF.

The chain is built from TRBV27 and TRBJ1-2; D uncertain. The CDR3 runs to 12 residues. V was trimmed by 3 bases and J by 7 bases, leaving 9 bases between them. The germline CDR1 and CDR2 sequences are MNHEY and SMNVEV (reference sequence). The CDR3 spells CASSFRGIGYTF. CDR3 nucleotides: TGTGCCAGCAGTTTTCGGGGAATTGGCTACACCTTC.

V is TRBV29-1 and J is TRBJ1-2; TRBD1 matches at 8 bases. Unmatched junction bases numbered 6, after V lost 6 bases and J lost 6 bases. CDR1 and CDR2 from the germline V gene are SQVTM and ANQGSEA. CDR3 length: 12 amino acids. CDR3 DNA sequence: TGCAGCGTCCGGACAGGGCTGGATGGCTACACCTTC. Amino acids: CSVRTGLDGYTF.

This clonotype was detected only a few times. The V gene is TRBV19, the J gene TRBJ2-3; D is uncertain. This CDR3 is built from 16 residues. With 3 bases removed from V and 0 bases from J, the gap between germline ends came to 13 bases. CDR1 and CDR2 from the germline V gene are LNHDA and SQIVND (reference sequence). The CDR3 loop is CASSIRADLSTDTQYF. The CDR3 nucleotides are TGTGCCAGTAGTATTAGGGCGGACCTTAGCACAGATACGCAGTATTTT.

The rearrangement joins TRBV4-3 to TRBJ1-2; D is ambiguous. V was cut by 5 bases and J by 2 bases, with 15 bases left in between. This CDR3 has 15 amino acids. Germline-derived CDR1 and CDR2 are LGHNA and YSLEER. The CDR3 DNA sequence: TGCGCCAGCAGCTGGGGAAATAAGCAGAACTATGGCTACACCTTC. Its protein product is CASSWGNKQNYGYTF.

There are many counts of this clonotype. The chain has TRBV27 and TRBJ1-1; D unclear. V dropped 1 base and J dropped 1 base, with 4 bases sitting between them. This CDR3 region has 13 residues. Germline V CDR1 and CDR2: MNHEY, SMNVEV (reference sequence). CDR3 bases: TGTGCCAGCAGTTTATACGCGAACACTGAAGCTTTCTTT. It is translated as CASSLYANTEAFF.

This clonotype has ten or more counts. V usage is TRBV7-2 and J usage is TRBJ1-5; D remains unclear. The CDR3 loop spans 16 amino acids. Germline lookup yields CDR1 SGHTA and CDR2 FQGNSA. Trimming took off 1 base at V and 3 bases at J, with 13 bases between the two ends. CDR3 region: CASSLEDPVSNQPQHF. In DNA form, the CDR3 reads TGTGCCAGCAGCTTAGAGGATCCAGTCTCCAATCAGCCCCAGCATTTT.

V and J are TRBV4-1 and TRBJ1-2; D possibly corresponds to TRBD1 (5 bases). The V and J ends lost 1 base and 8 bases respectively, with 11 bases between them. Germline values: CDR1 MGHRA, CDR2 YSYEKL. This CDR3 region has 13 residues. This chain's CDR3 is CASSQVIGDGYTF. CDR3 nucleotide sequence: TGCGCCAGCAGCCAAGTAATCGGGGACGGCTACACCTTC.

V and J are TRBV6-2 or TRBV6-3 and TRBJ2-7; possibly TRBD2 for D (5 bases). This CDR3 spans 16 amino acids. Germline V gene data show CDR1 as MNHEY and CDR2 as SVGEGT. V was shortened by 4 bases and J by 0 bases, with 16 bases between the two germline ends. The CDR3 DNA follows: TGTGCCAGCAGTTTCACCGTGATTGGGAGCTCCTACGAGCAGTACGTC. Protein: CASSFTVIGSSYEQYV.

The sample holds many counts of this clonotype. V gene TRBV7-2 combines with J gene TRBJ2-3; 7 positions match TRBD1. The germline V gene has CDR1 SGHTA and CDR2 FQGNSA. Germline trimming cut 2 bases from V and 4 bases from J; bases unmatched to any gene: 6. The CDR3 is 15 amino acids. CDR3 region: CASSLPPTGSDTQYF. CDR3 DNA: TGTGCCAGCAGCTTACCCCCGACAGGGTCAGATACGCAGTATTTT.

The chain combines TRBV7-9 with TRBJ1-3; 7 bases agree with TRBD1. CDR3 size: 17 residues. Germline V CDR1 and CDR2: SEHNR, FQNEAQ (reference sequence). Trimming took 5 bases from V and 1 from J; bases not matched to a gene: 11. The CDR3 region has the DNA TGTGCCAGCAGCCCTCGGACAGGATCCATATCTGGAAACACCATATATTTT. Its translation: CASSPRTGSISGNTIYF. Full variable domain (missing parts from reference TRBV7-9 and TRBJ1-3): DTGVSQNPRHKITKRGQNVTFRCDPISEHNRLYWYRQTLGQGPEFLTYFQNEAQLEKSRLLSDRFSAERPKGSFSTLEIQRTEQGDSAMYLCASSPRTGSISGNTIYFGEGSWLTVV.

This clonotype has just a few counts. The chain uses TRBV4-1 and TRBJ2-1, with TRBD2 matching over 10 bases. Germline trimming cut 6 bases from V and 6 bases from J; bases unmatched to any gene: 5. Germline V gives CDR1 MGHRA, CDR2 YSYEKL. CDR3 length equals 14 residues. The CDR3 is CASRTAGGLNEQFF. The CDR3 nucleotides read TGCGCCAGCAGGACAGCGGGGGGGCTCAATGAGCAGTTCTTC.

This clonotype was seen at least ten times. The V and J genes are TRBV12-3 or TRBV12-4 and TRBJ2-7; 8 bases are a match to TRBD2. This CDR3 contains 12 residues. The V segment lost 6 bases and the J segment 4 bases; nucleotides outside the gene matches: 2. The CDR3 sequence is CASSRGRYEQYV. CDR3 in DNA: TGTGCCAGCAGCCGCGGGAGGTACGAGCAGTACGTC.

This sequence joins TRBV7-6 and TRBJ2-5; 11 bases map to TRBD2. The CDR3 is 18 residues long. Germline V gene lookup returns CDR1 SGHVS and CDR2 FNYEAQ. J gave up 2 bases and V 6 bases, and 14 bases lay outside the gene matches. CDR3 sequence (DNA): TGTGCCAGCAGACACCAAGGCGGGCTAGCGGGGGGACAAGAGACCCAGTACTTC. It is translated as CASRHQGGLAGGQETQYF.

The chain links TRBV29-1 to TRBJ2-1; no firm D call. The germline gives CDR1 SQVTM, CDR2 ANQGSEA. The CDR3 extends over 14 amino acids. The V and J ends lost 1 base and 0 bases respectively, with 7 bases between them. The CDR3 nucleotides read TGCAGCGTTGAAGGGTGGAGCTCCTACAATGAGCAGTTCTTC. Encoded protein: CSVEGWSSYNEQFF.

This clonotype was observed a handful of times. J is TRBJ1-4 and V is TRBV27, with D unresolved. Between the trimmed V and J ends, which lost 3 bases and 8 bases, there was a span of 13 bases. CDR3 length: 14 amino acids. Germline CDR1 is MNHEY and CDR2 is SMNVEV (reference sequence). CDR3 bases: TGTGCCAGCAGTTTTCTAGGGAGTCGGGAAAAACTGTTTTTT. Its translation is CASSFLGSREKLFF.